A selection of T cell receptor beta chains follows, all from one sample in a study of cytomegalovirus exposure and HLA in healthy donors. Clones were read by immunoSEQ multiplex PCR, and TCRdb kept only the in-frame ones, dropping some. The data hold under 200,000 clones, with roughly 81% observed a single time. Sample: PBMCs. These receptor sequences come from a young woman in good health and CMV-seronegative. Both conserved end residues are part of each CDR3. A D gene is named only where the DNA matches it firmly. A row's size may be missing; if present it is once, few, many or a size class.

TRBV19	NA	TRBJ1-2	few	TGTGCCAGTACCTCCTCGGGGGTTGAAGGCTACACCTTC	CASTSSGVEGYTF
TRBV2	NA	TRBJ1-1	NA	TGTGCCGCCCACCGAAGGGGGGGTACTGAAGCTTTCTTT	CAAHRRGGTEAFF
TRBV6-5	NA	TRBJ1-6	NA	TGTGCCAGCAATCGGGAGTCCAATTCACCCCTCCACTTT	CASNRESNSPLHF
TRBV19	TRBD2	TRBJ2-7	NA	TGTGCCAGTAGCTTGCCCCCGGGACGGGGAAGGACTAGCGGGAGAGGTTCCGAGCAGTACTTC	CASSLPPGRGRTSGRGSEQYF
TRBV7-9	TRBD1	TRBJ2-3	NA	TGTGCCAGCAGCTCACCCGGGACAGGGGGAGCAGATACGCAGTATTTT	CASSSPGTGGADTQYF
TRBV25-1	TRBD1	TRBJ2-1	NA	TGTGCCAGCAGTGAAGCCGGGACAGGGTACAATGAGCAGTTCTTC	CASSEAGTGYNEQFF
TRBV30	TRBD1	TRBJ1-1	once	TGTGCCTGGAATTCAGGACAGGGCGGCACTGAAGCTTTCTTT	CAWNSGQGGTEAFF
TRBV28	TRBD1	TRBJ2-1	NA	TGTGCCAGCAGTTCCCGGGACAGGGGATTCTTC	CASSSRDRGFF
TRBV7-3	NA	TRBJ1-1	NA	TGTGCCAGCAGCTCCACTGGGGGCGCAGCTTTCTTT	CASSSTGGAAFF
TRBV27	NA	TRBJ2-1	NA	TGTGCCAGCAGTTTAGGGCTTGGAGAGCAGTTCTTC	CASSLGLGEQFF
TRBV6-5	NA	TRBJ1-1	NA	TGTGCCAGCAGAAAGACAGTGACGAACACTGAAGCTTTCTTT	CASRKTVTNTEAFF
TRBV11-2	NA	TRBJ1-5	NA	TGTGCCAGCAGCCCGGGGGAGGGGAGGAATCAGCCCCAGCATTTT	CASSPGEGRNQPQHF
TRBV27	TRBD1	TRBJ2-7	few	TGTGCCAGCAGTTTCCGGGACAGGGGGAATGAGCAGTACTTC	CASSFRDRGNEQYF
TRBV6-5	TRBD1	TRBJ1-5	NA	TGTGCCAGCGGGCCCACAGGGGAACAGCCCCAGCATTTT	CASGPTGEQPQHF
TRBV5-6	NA	TRBJ1-5	NA	TGTGCCAGCAGCTTGGGCGGTAATAGCAATCAGCCCCAGCATTTT	CASSLGGNSNQPQHF
TRBV27	NA	TRBJ2-6	NA	TGTGCCAGCAGTCGGGGGACTGGGGCCAACGTCCTGACTTTC	CASSRGTGANVLTF
TRBV2	NA	TRBJ2-2	NA	TGTGCCAGCAGGGACCCAGGCAGGGGTGACACCGGGGAGCTGTTTTTT	CASRDPGRGDTGELFF
TRBV9	TRBD1	TRBJ1-2	NA	TGTGCCAGCAGCGCCGACAGGGCAAACTATGGCTACACCTTC	CASSADRANYGYTF
TRBV5-6	NA	TRBJ1-1	few	TGTGCCAGCAGCTTGGCCGGGGACACTGAAGCTTTCTTT	CASSLAGDTEAFF
TRBV5-1	TRBD2	TRBJ2-2	NA	TGCGCCAGCAGCTTCAATATAGCGGGCACCGGGGAGCTGTTTTTT	CASSFNIAGTGELFF
TRBV4-2	TRBD1	TRBJ2-5	NA	TGTGCCAGCAGCCACTTCGACAGGGGGCGGGAGACCCAGTACTTC	CASSHFDRGRETQYF
TRBV28	NA	TRBJ1-5	NA	TGTGCCAGCAGGGGGGCTGAGGGCAATCAGCCCCAGCATTTT	CASRGAEGNQPQHF
TRBV10-3	TRBD1	TRBJ2-7	NA	TGTGCCATCAGTGAGTCAATACAGGGGGCTTCAGGCGAGCAGTACTTC	CAISESIQGASGEQYF
TRBV7-2	TRBD2	TRBJ2-1	NA	TGTGCCAGCAGCTTAGTTGGCGGGAGGACTTACAATGAGCAGTTCTTC	CASSLVGGRTYNEQFF
TRBV5-1	NA	TRBJ2-7	NA	TGCGCCAGCAGCTTGGATCCAGTCTCCTACGAGCAGTACTTC	CASSLDPVSYEQYF
TRBV30	NA	TRBJ2-5	once	TGTGCCTGGAACCTACAGGGTAGAAAGGAGACCCAGTACTTC	CAWNLQGRKETQYF
TRBV5-1	NA	TRBJ2-3	NA	TGCGCCAGCAGCCACCCTAGGTCCCCAGATACGCAGTATTTT	CASSHPRSPDTQYF
TRBV30	TRBD1	TRBJ1-2	NA	TGTGCCTGGAGTGTTAGACAGGGGGCCGACTATGGCTACACCTTC	CAWSVRQGADYGYTF
TRBV30	NA	TRBJ1-6	NA	TGTGCCTGGCGGGATTATAATTCACCCCTCCACTTT	CAWRDYNSPLHF
TRBV19	NA	TRBJ2-7	NA	TGTGCCAGTAGTATGGCGGGATCTTTGAGGGAGCAGTACTTC	CASSMAGSLREQYF
TRBV4-2	TRBD1	TRBJ2-7	once	TGTGCCAGCAGCCTCGGGACAGGTTATACCTACGAGCAGTACTTC	CASSLGTGYTYEQYF
TRBV27	NA	TRBJ2-3	NA	TGTGCCAGCAGGGGGGGGCGGCGGGCAGATACGCAGTATTTT	CASRGGRRADTQYF
TRBV28	NA	TRBJ1-2	NA	TGTGCCAGCAGTCTTAACAGCTATGGCTACACCTTC	CASSLNSYGYTF
TRBV4-1	NA	TRBJ2-3	NA	TGCGCCAGCAGCCTACTAGGACAGTCACAATCCACAGATACGCAGTATTTT	CASSLLGQSQSTDTQYF
TRBV13	TRBD1	TRBJ1-5	NA	TGTGCCAGCAGCCGGACAGGGGAGTATCAGCCCCAGCATTTT	CASSRTGEYQPQHF
TRBV7-6	NA	TRBJ1-2	few	TGTGCCAGCAGCCCTGGGGAGGTGGACCTTTTGGACACCTTC	CASSPGEVDLLDTF
TRBV30	NA	TRBJ1-1	NA	TGTGCCTGGTTAACAACAAAGGGGGAGAACACTGAAGCTTTCTTT	CAWLTTKGENTEAFF
TRBV30	NA	TRBJ2-7	NA	TGTGCCTGGAGCCCAGGGAATTCCTACGAGCAGTACTTC	CAWSPGNSYEQYF
TRBV6-6	NA	TRBJ1-5	NA	TGTGCCAGCAGGCACTGGACACAGTATAGCAATCAGCCCCAGCATTTT	CASRHWTQYSNQPQHF
TRBV9	NA	TRBJ2-2	NA	TGTGCCAGCAGCGTAGCTTCCGGGGAGCTGTTTTTT	CASSVASGELFF